Listed here are 28 T cell receptor beta chains from one sample, sequenced in a study of CD8 T cells in ankylosing spondylitis. TCRdb recomputed calls from the 5' RACE reads with MiXCR, one row per CDR3 protein. Seen here are about 240,000 distinct CDR3 sequences, around 9.2% observed once, and the top ten hold over 6.5%. The sample comprised blood, either unsorted or a sorted T cell fraction (not recorded which). The receptors derive from a male donor with ankylosing spondylitis or in good health (not recorded which).

This clonotype was observed many times. The rearrangement joins TRBV29-1 to TRBJ1-1; the D is unclear. There are 13 residues in the CDR3. Between the trimmed V and J ends, which lost 4 bases and 6 bases, there was a span of 15 bases. The germline V gene has CDR1 SQVTM and CDR2 ANQGSEA. The CDR3 protein is CSVARTAPAEAFF. The CDR3 nucleotides are TGCAGCGTTGCCCGGACGGCTCCTGCTGAAGCTTTCTTT.

This clonotype has at least ten counts. The chain links TRBV5-1 to TRBJ2-1; 12 nucleotides agree with TRBD2. This CDR3 has 15 residues. Trimming removed 3 bases from V and 9 bases from J; junction bases left unmatched: 7. Germline CDR1 reads SGHRS; CDR2 reads YFSETQ. The CDR3 loop is CASSSLAGGLGEQFF. The CDR3 DNA is TGCGCCAGCAGCTCTCTAGCGGGGGGGCTGGGTGAGCAGTTCTTC.

Ten or more counts support this clonotype. The V gene is TRBV3-1, the J gene TRBJ2-1, with D possibly matching TRBD1 (6 bases). Deletions cut 3 bases from V and 9 bases from J, with 12 bases between. CDR1 and CDR2 from the germline V gene are LGHDT and YNNKEL (reference sequence). The CDR3 runs 13 residues. CDR3 bases: TGTGCCAGCAGCCAGGGGGCACGGTGTGAGCAGTTCTTC. This gives the protein CASSQGARCEQFF.

The sample holds a few counts of this clonotype. V gene TRBV6-1 combines with J gene TRBJ2-1; 9 bases fit TRBD2. J was trimmed by 7 bases and V by 5 bases; bases with no gene match: 12. Germline V gene data show CDR1 as MNHNS and CDR2 as SASEGT. The CDR3 sequence is 16 residues long. The CDR3: CASSLMGAGGGNEQFF. CDR3 coding DNA: TGTGCCAGCAGTCTAATGGGGGCGGGAGGGGGGAATGAGCAGTTCTTC.

The sample holds a few counts of this clonotype. This chain uses TRBV6-5 with TRBJ1-1, with a possible D match to TRBD1 (5 bases). The CDR3 is 13 residues long. Trimming took off 3 bases at V and 7 bases at J, with 12 bases between the two ends. Looked up from germline, CDR1 is MNHEY and CDR2 is SVGAGI. The chain's CDR3 is CASSYYMGREAFF. In DNA, the CDR3 is TGTGCCAGCAGTTATTATATGGGGCGTGAAGCTTTCTTT.

The sample holds many counts of this clonotype. This chain joins TRBV7-2 and TRBJ2-7, with D unresolved. The CDR3 is 14 amino acids. Germline CDR1 SGHTA, CDR2 FQGNSA. V lost 1 base and J 5 bases, leaving 12 bases between the germline ends. The CDR3 coding sequence is TGTGCCAGCAGCTTAGGCCCTCTTGACAACGAGCAGTACTTC. This sequence encodes CASSLGPLDNEQYF.

There are many counts of this clonotype. The rearrangement uses TRBV6-1 and TRBJ1-1; 8 bases are shared with TRBD1. The germline CDR1 and CDR2 sequences are MNHNS and SASEGT. The ends lost 1 base at V and 8 bases at J; junction bases unmatched: 6. There are 14 residues in the CDR3. The CDR3 reads CASSEVVTGGEAFF. The CDR3 nucleotides are TGTGCCAGCAGTGAAGTCGTAACAGGGGGGGAAGCTTTCTTT.

This clonotype was counted many times. The V gene is TRBV6-1, the J gene TRBJ2-2, with TRBD2 as a possible D gene (6 bases). The germline V gene encodes CDR1 MNHNS and CDR2 SASEGT. The CDR3 extends over 15 amino acids. The germline V and J ends were trimmed by 6 bases and 3 bases, with 14 bases remaining between them. DNA of the CDR3: TGTGCCAGCAGAACGGGACTTGGGGACACCGGGGAGCTGTTTTTT. This codes for CASRTGLGDTGELFF.

This clonotype was seen many times. The chain joins TRBV18 to TRBJ2-7, with D tentatively TRBD1 or TRBD2 (5 bases each). Looked up from germline, CDR1 is KGHSH and CDR2 is LQKENI. CDR3 size: 14 residues. Between the trimmed V and J ends, which lost 2 bases and 5 bases, there was a span of 13 bases. The CDR3 DNA reads TGTGCCAGCTCACCATCAACTGTGGGGGACGAGCAGTACTTC. Its translation is CASSPSTVGDEQYF.

This chain connects TRBV5-1 to TRBJ2-1; 8 bases are a match to TRBD2. From germline, CDR1 is SGHRS and CDR2 YFSETQ. The ends lost 1 base at V and 6 bases at J; junction bases unmatched: 3. The CDR3 is made up of 14 amino acids. CDR3 in DNA: TGCGCCAGCAGCTTGCCCCTAGCGGGCAATGAGCAGTTCTTC. Protein sequence: CASSLPLAGNEQFF.

The table lists this clonotype with many counts. The chain combines TRBV28 with TRBJ1-6; D is unclear. Trimming cost V 2 bases and J 7 bases, with 9 bases left between them. The CDR3 is 14 residues long. Per the germline V gene, CDR1 is MDHEN and CDR2 is SYDVKM. CDR3 nucleotide sequence: TGTGCCAGCAGTTTAGGCAGCCAGAATTCACCCCTCCACTTT. Its translation is CASSLGSQNSPLHF.

Ten or more counts support this clonotype. The J gene is TRBJ2-1, the V gene TRBV27, with 7 bases aligning to TRBD1. This CDR3 comprises 13 residues. Germline CDR1 reads MNHEY; CDR2 reads SMNVEV (reference sequence). The J segment lost 9 bases and the V segment lost 4 bases, leaving 6 bases of the junction unmatched. CDR3 amino acids: CASSSQTGIEQFF. DNA of the CDR3: TGTGCCAGCAGTTCTCAGACAGGGATTGAGCAGTTCTTC.

The chain is built from TRBV29-1 and TRBJ2-7, with D perhaps TRBD1 or TRBD2 (5 bases each). Germline V gene sequence: CDR1 SQVTM, CDR2 ANQGSEA. The V end was cut by 4 bases, the J end by 3 bases, with 10 bases between. The CDR3 has 12 amino acids. This CDR3 is CSVGEGYYEQYF. The CDR3 bases are TGCAGCGTTGGTGAGGGGTACTACGAGCAGTACTTC.

The chain couples TRBV6-2 or TRBV6-3 to TRBJ1-6; D may be TRBD1 (5 bases). Germline-derived CDR1 and CDR2 are MNHEY and SVGEGT. V was pared by 6 bases and J by 9 bases, with 15 bases between. This CDR3 is 14 amino acids long. The CDR3 DNA reads as TGTGCCAGCAGCCAACCGGGACCTATTTCACCCCTCCACTTT. Amino acid sequence: CASSQPGPISPLHF.

For this clonotype: A much bigger clone sits one base away, suggesting this may be a read error. The CDR3 carries no conserved terminal phenylalanine or tryptophan, so it likely arises from a read error. This chain uses TRBV7-2 with TRBJ2-3, with 9 bases identical to TRBD1. From germline, CDR1 is SGHTA and CDR2 FQGNSA. The CDR3 loop spans 15 amino acids. Trimming removed 7 bases from V and 3 bases from J; junction bases left unmatched: 8. CDR3 nucleotides: TGTGCCAGCAACCTACAGGGGGCACCAACAGATACGCAGTATTTA. It codes for CASNLQGAPTDTQYL.

The genes are TRBV30 and TRBJ2-7, with D maybe TRBD1 (6 bases). Between the trimmed V and J ends, which lost 0 bases and 5 bases, there was a span of 14 bases. This CDR3 has 14 amino acids. Germline CDR1 and CDR2: GTSNPN and SVGIG (reference sequence). The CDR3 DNA reads TGTGCCTGGAGTGTGGGGGCTCCTCGGGACGAGCAGTACTTC. Translated, it gives CAWSVGAPRDEQYF.

This sequence joins TRBV7-6 and TRBJ2-5; a possible D gene is TRBD2 (6 bases). In germline, CDR1 is SGHVS, CDR2 FNYEAQ. V was cut by 4 bases and J by 2 bases, with 17 bases left in between. This CDR3 contains 16 residues. The CDR3 reads CASSSGGLRKQETQYF. The CDR3 DNA sequence: TGTGCCAGCAGCTCTGGGGGACTGAGGAAACAAGAGACCCAGTACTTC.

The chain couples TRBV12-3 or TRBV12-4 to TRBJ2-7; 9 bases align to TRBD2. V was pared by 5 bases and J by 2 bases, with 16 bases of the junction left unmatched. The CDR3 has 18 amino acids. The CDR3 nucleotides are TGTGCCAGCAGTCCGACCGGCTCGGGCGGACTAGCGACCTACGAGCAGTACTTC. Its translation: CASSPTGSGGLATYEQYF.

This clonotype occurred many times. The rearrangement links TRBV7-9 to TRBJ2-1; D not certain. There are 16 residues in the CDR3. Trimming removed 4 bases at V and 3 bases at J, with 16 bases between. CDR1 is SEHNR and CDR2 is FQNEAQ in the germline V gene (reference sequence). CDR3 nucleotides: TGTGCCAGCAGCTCGGTGTCAAGCGTAAACTACAATGAGCAGTTCTTC. This sequence encodes CASSSVSSVNYNEQFF.

The rearrangement joins TRBV5-1 to TRBJ2-1; the D is unclear. The CDR3 is 16 amino acids. V gave up 4 bases and J gave up 0 bases, with 14 bases separating them. Germline CDR1 is SGHRS and CDR2 is YFSETQ. The CDR3: CASSVGLPPSYNEQFF. CDR3 coding DNA: TGCGCCAGCAGCGTGGGTCTTCCCCCCTCCTACAATGAGCAGTTCTTC.

The chain combines TRBV9 with TRBJ2-3; a weak D match, TRBD1 (6 bases). CDR1 is SGDLS and CDR2 is YYNGEE in the germline V gene. V shed 3 bases and J shed 3 bases, with 11 bases lying between them. The CDR3 has 14 amino acids. The CDR3 spells CASSGGGATDTQYF. The CDR3 DNA reads TGTGCCAGCAGCGGAGGGGGAGCTACAGATACGCAGTATTTT.

This clonotype was observed many times. V and J are TRBV25-1 and TRBJ2-1; 12 bases map to TRBD1. Germline CDR1 is MGHDK and CDR2 is SYGVNS. Trimming removed 1 base from V and 10 bases from J; junction bases left unmatched: 8. The CDR3 is made up of 16 amino acids. For the CDR3, the DNA is TGTGCCAGCAGTGAATCCCGGGACAGGGGGCATGGCGAGCAGTTCTTC. Encoded protein: CASSESRDRGHGEQFF.

This clonotype was detected ten times or more. The chain combines TRBV6-1 with TRBJ1-2; D is unclear. From germline, CDR1 is MNHNS and CDR2 SASEGT. The CDR3 length is 15 residues. V lost 7 bases, J lost 3 bases, and 18 bases lay in between. The CDR3 here is CASNARPSEHYGYTF. In DNA form, the CDR3 reads TGTGCCAGCAACGCCCGGCCCAGTGAGCACTATGGCTACACCTTC.

Many counts were recorded for this clonotype. V gene TRBV19 combines with J gene TRBJ1-1, with 9 bases identical to TRBD1. This CDR3 region has 14 residues. The V segment lost 7 bases and the J segment 3 bases; nucleotides outside the gene matches: 6. From germline, CDR1 is LNHDA and CDR2 SQIVND (reference sequence). CDR3 nucleotides: TGTGCCAGTACCCTGACAGGGGGGCACACTGAAGCTTTCTTT. As protein: CASTLTGGHTEAFF. Based on the CDR3 plus reference TRBV19 and TRBJ1-1, the full variable domain is DGGITQSPKYLFRKEGQNVTLSCEQNLNHDAMYWYRQDPGQGLRLIYYSQIVNDFQKGDIAEGYSVSREKKESFPLTVTSAQKNPTAFYLCASTLTGGHTEAFFGQGTRLTVV.

This clonotype was seen many times. The V and J genes are TRBV7-2 and TRBJ1-1, with D possibly matching TRBD1 (5 bases). V lost 5 bases to trimming and J lost 2 bases, with 15 bases between them. Germline assignment: CDR1 SGHTA and CDR2 FQGNSA. This CDR3 is built from 15 residues. This CDR3 reads CASSHGRRTNTEAFF. In DNA, the CDR3 is TGTGCCAGCAGCCACGGGAGACGGACAAACACTGAAGCTTTCTTT. Supplemented by reference TRBV7-2 and TRBJ1-1, the full variable domain reads GAGVSQSPSNKVTEKGKDVELRCDPISGHTALYWYRQSLGQGLEFLIYFQGNSAPDKSGLPSDRFSAERTGGSVSTLTIQRTQQEDSAVYLCASSHGRRTNTEAFFGQGTRLTVV.

In this sample, this clonotype turned up a few times. This chain uses TRBV20-1 with TRBJ2-5, with a weak D call TRBD1 (5 bases). The V gene lost 5 bases and the J gene lost 5 bases, with 18 bases spanning the gap. Germline assignment: CDR1 DFQATT and CDR2 SNEGSKA (reference sequence). This CDR3 comprises 14 residues. CDR3 in DNA: TGCAGTGCTCCGTCCTTAGGGGAATGGGAGACCCAGTACTTC. This sequence encodes CSAPSLGEWETQYF.

This clonotype was found a few times. The V and J genes are TRBV30 and TRBJ2-1; 10 positions match TRBD2. From germline, CDR1 is GTSNPN and CDR2 SVGIG (reference sequence). The V and J ends lost 0 bases and 6 bases, in that order; junction bases with no gene match: 2. The CDR3 length is 14 residues. CDR3 amino acids: CAWSVAGGINEQFF. The DNA for the CDR3 is TGTGCCTGGAGTGTAGCGGGAGGGATCAATGAGCAGTTCTTC.

This clonotype has a count of ten or more. V is TRBV15 and J is TRBJ1-1, with unresolved D. The CDR3 has 14 amino acids. V gave up 4 bases and J gave up 1 base, with 10 bases separating them. The germline V gene encodes CDR1 LNHNV and CDR2 YYDKDF (reference sequence). CDR3 nucleotides: TGTGCCACCAGCACCACCGACCGGAACACTGAAGCTTTCTTT. Translation gives CATSTTDRNTEAFF.